The clone carrying this T cell receptor (beta chain) was seen only a few times. This sample stems from a study of blood T cell repertoires in COVID-19. The table came from immunoSEQ multiplex PCR; TCRdb's copy has only in-frame clones and leaves some out. This table holds under 50,000 clones, about 89% found once. V lost 8 bases, J lost 3 bases, and 4 bases stayed unmatched. The germline V gene has CDR1 SEHNR and CDR2 FQNEAQ (reference sequence). The CDR3 contains 13 residues. The sequenced sample consisted of peripheral blood. The V and J genes are TRBV7-9 and TRBJ1-1; TRBD1 aligns across 9 bases. This receptor was taken from a man aged 70-80 years with active COVID-19. This CDR3 is CASQQGAYTEAFF. CDR3 nucleotide sequence: TGTGCCAGCCAACAGGGGGCGTACACTGAAGCTTTCTTT.